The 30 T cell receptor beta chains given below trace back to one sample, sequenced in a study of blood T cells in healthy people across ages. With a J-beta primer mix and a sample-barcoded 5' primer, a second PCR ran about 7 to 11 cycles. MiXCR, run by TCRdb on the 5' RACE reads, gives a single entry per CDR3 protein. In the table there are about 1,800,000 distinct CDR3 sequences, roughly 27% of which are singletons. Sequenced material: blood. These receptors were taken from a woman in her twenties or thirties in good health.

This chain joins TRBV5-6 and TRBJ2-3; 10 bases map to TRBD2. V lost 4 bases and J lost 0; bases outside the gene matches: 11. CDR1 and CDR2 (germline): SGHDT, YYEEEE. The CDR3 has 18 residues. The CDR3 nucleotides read TGTGCCAGCAGCCCCCGGGTAGCGGGGGGTCCTAGCACAGATACGCAGTATTTT. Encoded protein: CASSPRVAGGPSTDTQYF.

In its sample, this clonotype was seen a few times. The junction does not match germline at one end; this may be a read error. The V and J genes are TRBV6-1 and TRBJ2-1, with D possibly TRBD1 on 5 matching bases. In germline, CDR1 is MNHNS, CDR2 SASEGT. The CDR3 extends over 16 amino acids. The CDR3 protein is CASRVREGAFYNEQFF. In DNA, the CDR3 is TGCGCCAGCAGGGTCAGGGAAGGGGCCTTCTACAATGAGCAGTTCTTC.

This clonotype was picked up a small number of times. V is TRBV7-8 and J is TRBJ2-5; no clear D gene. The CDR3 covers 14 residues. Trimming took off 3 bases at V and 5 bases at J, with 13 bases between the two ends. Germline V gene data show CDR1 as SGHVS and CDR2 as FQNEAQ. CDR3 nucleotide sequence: TGTGCCAGCAGCTTGCAGTCCCTGAGGGAGACCCAGTACTTC. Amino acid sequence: CASSLQSLRETQYF.

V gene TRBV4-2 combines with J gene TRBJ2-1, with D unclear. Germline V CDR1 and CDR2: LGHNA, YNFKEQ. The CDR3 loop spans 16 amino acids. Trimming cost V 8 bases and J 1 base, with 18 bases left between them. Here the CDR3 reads CASGPTLWESYNEQFF. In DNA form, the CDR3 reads TGTGCCAGCGGCCCGACCTTGTGGGAATCCTACAATGAGCAGTTCTTC.

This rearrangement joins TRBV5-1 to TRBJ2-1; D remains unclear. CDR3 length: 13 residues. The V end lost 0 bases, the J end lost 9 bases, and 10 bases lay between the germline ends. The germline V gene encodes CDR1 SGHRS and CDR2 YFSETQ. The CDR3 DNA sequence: TGCGCCAGCAGCTTGGAAACAGTAGGTGAGCAGTTCTTC. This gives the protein CASSLETVGEQFF. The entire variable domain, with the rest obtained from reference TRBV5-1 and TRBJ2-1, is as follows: KAGVTQTPRYLIKTRGQQVTLSCSPISGHRSVSWYQQTPGQGLQFLFEYFSETQRNKGNFPGRFSGRQFSNSRSEMNVSTLELGDSALYLCASSLETVGEQFFGPGTRLTVL.

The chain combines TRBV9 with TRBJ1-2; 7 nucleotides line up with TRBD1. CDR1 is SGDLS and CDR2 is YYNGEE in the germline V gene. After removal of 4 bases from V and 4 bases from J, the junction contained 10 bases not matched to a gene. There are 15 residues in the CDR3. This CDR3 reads CASSSRQGEIYGYTF. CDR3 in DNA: TGTGCCAGCAGCTCCCGACAGGGCGAAATCTATGGCTACACCTTC.

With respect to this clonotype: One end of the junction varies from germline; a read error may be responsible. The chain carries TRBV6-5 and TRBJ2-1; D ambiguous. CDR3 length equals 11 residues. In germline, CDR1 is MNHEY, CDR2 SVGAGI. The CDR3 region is CAGRSSGEQFF. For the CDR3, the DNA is TGTGCCGGCAGGTCTTCGGGTGAGCAGTTCTTC.

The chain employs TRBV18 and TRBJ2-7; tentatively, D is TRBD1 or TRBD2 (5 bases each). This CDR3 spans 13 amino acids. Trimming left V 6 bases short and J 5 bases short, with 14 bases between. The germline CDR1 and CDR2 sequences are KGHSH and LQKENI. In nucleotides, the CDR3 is TGTGCCAGCTCTCATGGGACCGTTAACGAGCAGTACTTC. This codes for CASSHGTVNEQYF.

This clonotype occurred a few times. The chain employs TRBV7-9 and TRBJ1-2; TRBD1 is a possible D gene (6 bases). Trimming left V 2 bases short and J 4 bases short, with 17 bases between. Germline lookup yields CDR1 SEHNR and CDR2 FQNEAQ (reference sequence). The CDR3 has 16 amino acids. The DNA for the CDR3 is TGTGCCAGCAGCTTATCCCGTCAGGGGCCAGGCTATGGCTACACCTTC. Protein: CASSLSRQGPGYGYTF.

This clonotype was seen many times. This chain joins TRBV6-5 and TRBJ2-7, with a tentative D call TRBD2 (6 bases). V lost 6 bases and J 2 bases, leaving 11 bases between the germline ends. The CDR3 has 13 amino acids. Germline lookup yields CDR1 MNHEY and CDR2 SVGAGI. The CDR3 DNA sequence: TGTGCCAGCAGGCGCGGGGAACCCTACGAGCAGTACTTC. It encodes CASRRGEPYEQYF.

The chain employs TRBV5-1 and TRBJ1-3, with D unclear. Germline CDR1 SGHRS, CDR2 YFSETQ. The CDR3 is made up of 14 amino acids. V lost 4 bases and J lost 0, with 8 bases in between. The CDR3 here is CASSQYSSGNTIYF. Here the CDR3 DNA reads TGCGCCAGCAGCCAATACAGCTCTGGAAACACCATATATTTT.

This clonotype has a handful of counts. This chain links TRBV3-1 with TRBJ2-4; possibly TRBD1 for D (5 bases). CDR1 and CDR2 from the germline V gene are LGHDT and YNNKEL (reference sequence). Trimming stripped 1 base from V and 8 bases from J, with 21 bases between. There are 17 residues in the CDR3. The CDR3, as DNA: TGTGCCAGCAGCCAAGGAAATCAGGGTCCCAAGTCGGACATTCAGTACTTC. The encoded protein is CASSQGNQGPKSDIQYF.

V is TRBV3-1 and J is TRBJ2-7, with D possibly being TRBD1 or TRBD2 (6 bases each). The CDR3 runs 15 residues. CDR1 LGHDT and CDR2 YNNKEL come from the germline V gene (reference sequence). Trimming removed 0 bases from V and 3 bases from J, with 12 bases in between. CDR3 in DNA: TGTGCCAGCAGCCAAGAGGGGGGCTGGAGCTACGAGCAGTACTTC. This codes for CASSQEGGWSYEQYF.

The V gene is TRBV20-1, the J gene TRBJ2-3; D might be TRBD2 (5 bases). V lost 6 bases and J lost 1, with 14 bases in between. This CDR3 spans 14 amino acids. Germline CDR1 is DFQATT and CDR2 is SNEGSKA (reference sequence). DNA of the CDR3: TGCAGTGCCGCCCCCGGGGATGGCACAGATACGCAGTATTTT. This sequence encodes CSAAPGDGTDTQYF.

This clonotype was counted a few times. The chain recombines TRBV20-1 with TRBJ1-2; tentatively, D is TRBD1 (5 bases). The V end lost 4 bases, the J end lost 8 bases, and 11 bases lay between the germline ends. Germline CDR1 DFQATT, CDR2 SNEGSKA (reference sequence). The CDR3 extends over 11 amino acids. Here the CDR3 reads CSAIRANGYTF. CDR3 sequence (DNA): TGCAGTGCTATCAGGGCTAACGGCTACACCTTC.

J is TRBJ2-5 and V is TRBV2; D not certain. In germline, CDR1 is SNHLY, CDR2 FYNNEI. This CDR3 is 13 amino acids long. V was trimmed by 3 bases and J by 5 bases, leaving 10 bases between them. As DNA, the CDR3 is TGTGCCAGCAGTGACTCCGCCGTGGAGACCCAGTACTTC. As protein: CASSDSAVETQYF.

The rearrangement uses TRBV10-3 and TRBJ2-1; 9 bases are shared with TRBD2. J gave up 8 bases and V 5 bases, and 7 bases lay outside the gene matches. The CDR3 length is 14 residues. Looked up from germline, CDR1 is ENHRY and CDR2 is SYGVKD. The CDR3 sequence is CAISRSSGSDEQFF. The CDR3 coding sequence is TGTGCCATCAGTCGGAGTAGCGGGAGTGATGAGCAGTTCTTC.

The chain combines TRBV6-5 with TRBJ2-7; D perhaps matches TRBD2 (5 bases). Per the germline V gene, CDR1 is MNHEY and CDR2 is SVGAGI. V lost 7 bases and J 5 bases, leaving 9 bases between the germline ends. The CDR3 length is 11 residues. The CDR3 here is CASTQADEQYV. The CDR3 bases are TGTGCCAGCACCCAAGCGGACGAGCAGTACGTC.

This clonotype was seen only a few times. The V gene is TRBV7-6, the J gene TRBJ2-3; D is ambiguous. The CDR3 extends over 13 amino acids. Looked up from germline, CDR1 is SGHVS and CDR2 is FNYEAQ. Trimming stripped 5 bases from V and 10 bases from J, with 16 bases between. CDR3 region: CASSQRTPSAQYF. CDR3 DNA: TGTGCCAGCAGCCAGCGTACTCCGTCGGCGCAGTATTTT. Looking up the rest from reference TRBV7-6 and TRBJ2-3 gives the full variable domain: GAGVSQSPRYKVTKRGQDVALRCDPISGHVSLYWYRQALGQGPEFLTYFNYEAQQDKSGLPNDRFSAERPEGSISTLTIQRTEQRDSAMYRCASSQRTPSAQYFGPGTRLTVL.

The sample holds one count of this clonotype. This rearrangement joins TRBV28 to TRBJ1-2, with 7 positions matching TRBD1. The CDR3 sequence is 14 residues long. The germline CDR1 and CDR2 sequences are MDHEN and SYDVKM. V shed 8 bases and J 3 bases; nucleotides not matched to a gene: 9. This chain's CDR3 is CASSPGDRDYGYTF. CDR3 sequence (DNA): TGTGCCAGCTCCCCAGGAGACAGGGACTATGGCTACACCTTC.

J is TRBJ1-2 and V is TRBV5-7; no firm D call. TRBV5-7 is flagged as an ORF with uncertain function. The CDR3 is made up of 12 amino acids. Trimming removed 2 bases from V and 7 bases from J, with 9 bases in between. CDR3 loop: CASSFYGGGYTF. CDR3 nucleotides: TGTGCCAGCAGCTTCTATGGAGGTGGCTACACCTTC.

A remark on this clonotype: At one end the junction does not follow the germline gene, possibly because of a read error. The CDR3 loop reads CASSPDGYDQYF. The CDR3 region has the DNA TGCGCCAGCAGCCCGGACGGGTACGATCAGTACTTC. The V call is TRBV5-1, the J call TRBJ2-7, with no clear D. This CDR3 region has 12 residues. CDR1 and CDR2 from the germline V gene are SGHRS and YFSETQ.

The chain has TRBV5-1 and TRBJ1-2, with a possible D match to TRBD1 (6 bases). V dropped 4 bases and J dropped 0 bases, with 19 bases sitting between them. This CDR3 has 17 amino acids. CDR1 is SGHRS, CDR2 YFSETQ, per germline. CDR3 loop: CASSANTGPSANYGYTF. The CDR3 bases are TGCGCCAGCAGCGCGAACACAGGGCCGTCAGCTAACTATGGCTACACCTTC.

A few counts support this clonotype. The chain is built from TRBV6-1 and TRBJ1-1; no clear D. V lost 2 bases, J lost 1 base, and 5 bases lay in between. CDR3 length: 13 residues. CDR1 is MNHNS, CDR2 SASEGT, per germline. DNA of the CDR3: TGTGCCAGCAGTGAATCGGGGAACACTGAAGCTTTCTTT. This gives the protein CASSESGNTEAFF.

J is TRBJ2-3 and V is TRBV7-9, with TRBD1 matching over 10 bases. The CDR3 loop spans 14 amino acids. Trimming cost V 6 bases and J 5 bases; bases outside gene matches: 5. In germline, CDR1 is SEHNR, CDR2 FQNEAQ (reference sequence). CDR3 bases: TGTGCCAGCAGTTTGACAGGGGGCCAAGATACGCAGTATTTT. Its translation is CASSLTGGQDTQYF.

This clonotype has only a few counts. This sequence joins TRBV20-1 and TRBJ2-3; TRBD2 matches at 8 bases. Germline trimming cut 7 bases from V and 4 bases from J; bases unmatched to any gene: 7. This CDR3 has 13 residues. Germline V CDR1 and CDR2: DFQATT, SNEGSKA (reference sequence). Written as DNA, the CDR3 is TGCAGTGTCGAGCGGGAGTTGGCAGATACGCAGTATTTT. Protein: CSVERELADTQYF.

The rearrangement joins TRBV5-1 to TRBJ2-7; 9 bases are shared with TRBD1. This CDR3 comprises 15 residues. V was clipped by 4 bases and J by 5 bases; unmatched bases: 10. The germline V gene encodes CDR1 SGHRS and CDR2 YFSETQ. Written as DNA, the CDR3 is TGCGCCAGCAGCCTGAGTTCGGGACAGGGTCACGAGCAGTACTTC. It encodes CASSLSSGQGHEQYF.

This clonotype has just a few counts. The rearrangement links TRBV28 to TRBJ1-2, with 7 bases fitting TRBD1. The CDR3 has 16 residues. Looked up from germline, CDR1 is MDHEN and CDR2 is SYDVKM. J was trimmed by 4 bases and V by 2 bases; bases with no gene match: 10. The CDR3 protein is CASSLQLGTALYGYTF. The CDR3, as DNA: TGTGCCAGCAGTTTACAGCTCGGGACAGCCCTCTATGGCTACACCTTC.

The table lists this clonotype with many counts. The CDR3 bases are TGCGCCAGCAGCCCAGGACACAAAGGGGAGACCCAGTACTTC. Its protein is CASSPGHKGETQYF. This chain links TRBV4-3 with TRBJ2-5, with D perhaps matching TRBD1 (5 bases). The V end was cut by 4 bases, the J end by 5 bases, with 14 bases between. The CDR3 is made up of 14 amino acids. CDR1 is LGHNA, CDR2 YSLEER, per germline.

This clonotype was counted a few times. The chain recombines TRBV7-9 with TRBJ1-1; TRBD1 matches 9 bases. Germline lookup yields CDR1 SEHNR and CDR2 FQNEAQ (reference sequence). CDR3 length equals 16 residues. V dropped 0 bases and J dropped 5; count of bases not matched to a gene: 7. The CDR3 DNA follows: TGTGCCAGCAGCTTAGCTGGTAGAGGACAGGGGACTGAAGCTTTCTTT. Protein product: CASSLAGRGQGTEAFF.